This T cell receptor (beta chain) was sequenced during a study of T-cell reconstitution after alpha-beta-depleted transplantation in children. The library targeted TCRbeta and was prepared with unique molecular identifiers. TCRdb independently ran MiXCR on the PCR reads; one entry per CDR3 protein. The table has a few hundred thousand distinct CDR3 sequences, approximately 7% seen once. Germline assignment: CDR1 LGHNA and CDR2 YNFKEQ. The CDR3 is 14 residues long. V gave up 0 bases and J gave up 8 bases, with 13 bases separating them. The V gene is TRBV4-2, the J gene TRBJ1-2, with D perhaps TRBD1 (5 bases). Sequencing used PBMCs, obtained before TCRalphabeta/CD19-depleted stem cell transplant. This TCR came from a boy between 2 and 15 years old with acute lymphoblastic leukemia, due to receive a stem cell transplant. The CDR3 sequence: CASSQDRAPGGYTF. CDR3 DNA sequence: TGTGCCAGCAGCCAAGACAGGGCTCCAGGAGGCTACACCTTC.